The 5 T cell receptor beta chains listed next were all sequenced from one sample in a study of human T cells and chemical hapten exposure. Time point: patch test 2, 6 weeks after DPC sensitization. Treatment of the sample: therapeutic diphenylcyclopropenone sensitization with weekly scalp DPC. In TCRdb, the RACE reads were re-called with MiXCR into one record per CDR3 protein. The profile shows about 84,000 distinct CDR3 sequences, roughly a tenth of them singletons. This sample comprised whole blood, obtained in connection with sensitization to the hapten diphenylcyclopropenone (DPC). The receptor source for this set is a woman in her 30s with alopecia areata. Some clones in this sample may be carry-over from other donors' samples.

This clonotype has a handful of counts. The chain is built from TRBV7-2 and TRBJ2-3; D is uncertain. Trimming took 8 bases from V and 5 from J, leaving 11 bases between them. The CDR3 runs to 12 residues. The V gene's germline CDR1 is SGHTA and CDR2 FQGNSA. The CDR3, as DNA: TGTGCCAGCGGCCGCCTTAGAGATACGCAGTATTTT. It is translated as CASGRLRDTQYF.

This clonotype has at least ten counts. V is TRBV29-1 and J is TRBJ2-5; D uncertain. V was pared by 2 bases and J by 1 base, with 8 bases between. The CDR3 is 13 amino acids. Per the germline V gene, CDR1 is SQVTM and CDR2 is ANQGSEA. The CDR3 region has the DNA TGCAGCGTTGAAAGGCAGAGCCAAGAGACCCAGTACTTC. This codes for CSVERQSQETQYF.

The chain recombines TRBV9 with TRBJ1-6; no clear D gene. V shed 2 bases and J shed 8 bases, with 8 bases lying between them. Germline values: CDR1 SGDLS, CDR2 YYNGEE. The CDR3 totals 13 residues. This CDR3 is CASSVDGDSPLHF. DNA for the CDR3: TGTGCCAGCAGCGTCGACGGGGATTCACCCCTCCACTTT. Looking up the rest from reference TRBV9 and TRBJ1-6 gives the full variable domain: DSGVTQTPKHLITATGQRVTLRCSPRSGDLSVYWYQQSLDQGLQFLIQYYNGEERAKGNILERFSAQQFPDLHSELNLSSLELGDSALYFCASSVDGDSPLHFGNGTRLTVT.

Ten or more counts support this clonotype. The rearrangement joins TRBV12-3 or TRBV12-4 to TRBJ2-2; D is uncertain. V lost 2 bases to trimming and J lost 4 bases, with 8 bases between them. The CDR3 is made up of 14 amino acids. CDR3 DNA: TGTGCCAGCAGTTTATCTGGTATCACCGGGGAGCTGTTTTTT. This translates into CASSLSGITGELFF.

J is TRBJ2-7 and V is TRBV4-3; weak D call: TRBD1 (5 bases). V lost 3 bases, J lost 6 bases, and 12 bases lay in between. Germline lookup yields CDR1 LGHNA and CDR2 YSLEER. The CDR3 is 13 residues long. The CDR3 sequence is CASSQVDRSEQYF. The DNA for the CDR3 is TGCGCCAGCAGCCAGGTTGACAGAAGCGAGCAGTACTTC.